This TCR beta chain came from a study of vaccination effects on CD4 cells after COVID-19. General observations from the study: In the late period after vaccination, infection- and vaccine-induced clones contracted markedly.

The assay was immunoSEQ multiplex PCR, and TCRdb's table has in-frame clones only and misses some. In the table there are about 51,000 clones, about 74% of which are singletons. Upon completion of 10 to 11 days in culture, CD4+ T cells were isolated. On this clone: The antigen is not known.

The CDR3 consists of 18 residues. Per germline, CDR1 SGHVS and CDR2 FQNEAQ. V shed 3 bases, J shed 2 bases, and the junction held 10 bases outside the gene matches. This sequence joins TRBV7-8 and TRBJ2-5; 12 bases fit TRBD2. Material: CD4+ T cells from PBMCs cultured without peptide, obtained before COVID-19 vaccination. The TCR sequence derives from a human donor who had a prior SARS-CoV-2 infection. The CDR3 nucleotides are TGTGCCAGCAGCTTGGGATTACTAGCGGGAGGTGGGCAAGAGACCCAGTACTTC. Amino acid sequence: CASSLGLLAGGGQETQYF.